The subject of this entry is one T cell receptor (beta chain). Its recognized antigen is unknown. No base-level quality is on record; no much larger clone is a single base apart. This sample stems from a study of blood T cells in healthy people across ages (dated by TCRdb to between 2015 and 2016). With respect to the entire study: In model experiments, template switching captured about one uniquely barcoded TCR beta cDNA molecule for every two T cells. Using deep sequencing normalized with unique cDNA molecular identifiers, the study measured how TCR beta repertoire diversity changes with age. The donors were split into four age groups: young (average around 15 years), middle-aged (around 37), aged (more than 60) and long-lived (roughly 77). To avoid experimental bias, donors of different ages were randomly spread across the sequencing lanes. Two additional independent replicas of 1 million unique cDNA reads from the same blood draw were analyzed for two donors (one aged 18 to 30 and one aged 80 or older).

Systemically healthy Caucasian individuals from Russia, around 39 in total and aged about 6 to 95 years, were included as donors. Ten milliliters of peripheral blood were drawn from each donor into EDTA-treated Vacutainer tubes. Ficoll-Paque density-gradient centrifugation was used to isolate PBMCs, with at least 7 million per sample. Trizol reagent was used to extract total RNA from PBMCs, with at least 5.5 micrograms per sample. Naive CD45RAhigh/CD27high T cell percentages were measured by flow cytometry on a PBMC aliquot from every donor. V gives up 1 base and J gives up 5 bases, and the segment between their germline ends measures 9 bases. The germline V gene encodes CDR1 SGHAT and CDR2 FQDESV (reference sequence). From the cysteine up to the phenylalanine, the CDR3 has a length of 14 residues. The entry retains the CDR3 DNA only, 42 bases that are in frame from base 1. Library method: 5' RACE. Sequencing was performed on an Illumina HiSeq 2500. A second about 7 to 12 cycle PCR used a sample-barcoded 5' primer and a J-beta primer mix. Each TCR beta cDNA molecule received a unique molecular identifier from a template-switch 5' adaptor carrying 12 random nucleotides. Each sample yielded at least 3 million CDR3-containing paired-end reads. First-strand cDNA was synthesized from all RNA with the Mint cDNA synthesis kit, primed by a TRBC-specific oligonucleotide. All cDNA was treated with uracil-DNA glycosylase and then went through a first 18-cycle PCR with the universal primers M1SS and BC2_uni_R. The published analysis was carried out like this. For normalization, 1 million high-quality reads were randomly selected from each sample, with every read carrying a distinct molecular identifier. Reads sharing molecular identifiers were discarded rather than binned into consensus sequences. CDR3 identification, clonotype clustering and error correction used MiTCR with a Q25 quality threshold and the strictest error-elimination algorithm. A nonparametric unseen species model using Euler transformation provided a lower-bound estimate of total TCR beta diversity. The raw public data were reprocessed by TCRdb itself: fastp quality trimming at Q25, MiXCR clonotype calling, in-frame beta chains only. For every CDR3 protein sequence, its rows merge into one entry that carries the most common genes and DNA. TCRdb's processing, not the authors', yielded these V and J calls. The sample yields 1.5 million to 2 million distinct CDR3 sequences; almost 35% were counted once. The top ten constitute around 11% of the sample.

Paper-wide results and their limitations: As age increased, observed TCR beta diversity per million T cells dropped in a roughly linear way, and a significant reduction was already evident by age around 41. Bulk unsorted PBMC profiling prevented conclusive comparison of naive and antigen-experienced compartments. Estimates of total diversity from one million sequenced T cells were regarded as lower bounds and underestimates. Observed TCR beta diversity correlated strongly with the percentage of naive T cells measured by flow cytometry. Compared with the aged group, the long-lived group had more naive CD4+ T cells, fewer expanded clones and increased TCR diversity, a pattern suggesting age selection. The CMV infection status of donors was not known, potentially confounding age-related changes in expanded clonotypes.

Source material: blood. The source of this sequence is a woman aged 30 to 39 in good health. The chain couples TRBV11-1 to TRBJ2-1; possibly the D gene is TRBD2, per 6 matching bases. The base sequence is TGTGCCAGCAGCTTAGGGGACTTCAACAATGAGCAGTTCTTC. Translated, this gives CASSLGDFNNEQFF.